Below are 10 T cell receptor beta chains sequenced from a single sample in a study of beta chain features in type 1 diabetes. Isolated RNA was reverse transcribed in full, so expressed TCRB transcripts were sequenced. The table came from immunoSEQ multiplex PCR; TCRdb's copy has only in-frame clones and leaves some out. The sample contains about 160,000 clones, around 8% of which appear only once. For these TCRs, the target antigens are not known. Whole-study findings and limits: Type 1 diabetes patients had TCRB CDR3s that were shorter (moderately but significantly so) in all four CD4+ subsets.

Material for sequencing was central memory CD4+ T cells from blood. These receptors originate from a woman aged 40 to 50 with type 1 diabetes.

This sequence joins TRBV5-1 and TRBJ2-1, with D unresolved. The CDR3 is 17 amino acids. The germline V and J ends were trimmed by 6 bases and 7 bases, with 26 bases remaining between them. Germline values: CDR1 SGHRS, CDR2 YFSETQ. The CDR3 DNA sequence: TGCGCCAGCACCATCTCCCCTGGTAGCCTAACGCGGAATGAGCAGTTCTTC. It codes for CASTISPGSLTRNEQFF.

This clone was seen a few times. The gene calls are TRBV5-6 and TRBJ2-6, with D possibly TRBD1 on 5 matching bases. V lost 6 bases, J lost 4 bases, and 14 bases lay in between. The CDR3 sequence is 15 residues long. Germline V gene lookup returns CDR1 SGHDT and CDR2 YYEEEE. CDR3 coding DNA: TGTGCCAGCACCTACAGGTTAACGGGGGCCAACGTCCTGACTTTC. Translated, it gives CASTYRLTGANVLTF. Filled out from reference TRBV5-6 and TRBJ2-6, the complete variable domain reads DAGVTQSPTHLIKTRGQQVTLRCSPKSGHDTVSWYQQALGQGPQFIFQYYEEEERQRGNFPDRFSGHQFPNYSSELNVNALLLGDSALYLCASTYRLTGANVLTFGAGSRLTVL.

The CDR3 reads CASSVGSQIHNEQFF. The CDR3 DNA reads as TGTGCCAGCAGCGTAGGGTCCCAGATCCACAATGAGCAGTTCTTC. The chain carries TRBV9 and TRBJ2-1; D remains ambiguous. This CDR3 has 15 residues. The ends were cut back, 0 bases at V and 5 bases at J, with 12 bases in the middle. CDR1 and CDR2 from the germline V gene are SGDLS and YYNGEE.

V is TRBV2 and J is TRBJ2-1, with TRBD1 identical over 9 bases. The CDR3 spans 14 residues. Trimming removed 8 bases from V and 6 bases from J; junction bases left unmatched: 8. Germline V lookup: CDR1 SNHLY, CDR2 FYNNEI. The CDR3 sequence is CASQATGGINEQFF. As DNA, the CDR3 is TGTGCCAGCCAGGCGACAGGGGGAATCAATGAGCAGTTCTTC.

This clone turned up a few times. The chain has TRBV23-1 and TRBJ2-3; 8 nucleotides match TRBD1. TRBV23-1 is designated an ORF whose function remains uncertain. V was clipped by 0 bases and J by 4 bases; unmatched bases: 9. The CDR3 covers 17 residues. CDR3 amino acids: CASSQSPQGEQADTQYF. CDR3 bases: TGCGCCAGCAGTCAATCTCCACAGGGGGAACAGGCAGATACGCAGTATTTT.

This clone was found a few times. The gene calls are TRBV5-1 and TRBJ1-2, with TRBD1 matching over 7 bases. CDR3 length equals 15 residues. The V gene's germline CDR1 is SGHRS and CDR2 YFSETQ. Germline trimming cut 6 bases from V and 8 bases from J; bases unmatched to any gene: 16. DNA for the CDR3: TGCGCCAGCAAACCCGGGACAGAGTCGAATGGAGGCTACACCTTC. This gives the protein CASKPGTESNGGYTF.

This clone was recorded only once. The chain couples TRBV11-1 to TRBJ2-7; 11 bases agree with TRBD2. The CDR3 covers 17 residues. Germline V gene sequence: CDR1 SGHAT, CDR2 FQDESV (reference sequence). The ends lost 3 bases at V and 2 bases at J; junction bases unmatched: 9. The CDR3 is CASSFLTSGSEAYEQYF. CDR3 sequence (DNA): TGTGCCAGCAGCTTCTTAACTAGCGGGAGCGAGGCCTACGAGCAGTACTTC.

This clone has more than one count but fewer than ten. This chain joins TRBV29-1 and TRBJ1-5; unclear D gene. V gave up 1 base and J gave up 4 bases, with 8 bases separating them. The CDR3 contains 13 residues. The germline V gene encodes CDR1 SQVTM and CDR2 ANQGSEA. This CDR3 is CSVEVRPNQPQHF. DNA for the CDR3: TGCAGCGTTGAAGTCAGGCCAAATCAGCCCCAGCATTTT.

The CDR3: CASSFGRDFYNEQFF. Written as DNA, the CDR3 is TGTGCCAGCAGCTTCGGCAGGGACTTCTACAATGAGCAGTTCTTC. The chain carries TRBV11-2 and TRBJ2-1; TRBD2 is a possible D gene (6 bases). The CDR3 is 15 residues long. Germline V lookup: CDR1 SGHAT, CDR2 FQNNGV. V gave up 3 bases and J gave up 3 bases, with 12 bases separating them.

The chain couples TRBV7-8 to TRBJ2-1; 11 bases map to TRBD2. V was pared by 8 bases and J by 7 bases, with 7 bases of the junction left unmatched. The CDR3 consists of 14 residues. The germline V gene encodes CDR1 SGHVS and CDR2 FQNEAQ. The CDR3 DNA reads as TGTGCCAGCGGCCCGACTAGCGGGGCTAATGAGCAGTTCTTC. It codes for CASGPTSGANEQFF.